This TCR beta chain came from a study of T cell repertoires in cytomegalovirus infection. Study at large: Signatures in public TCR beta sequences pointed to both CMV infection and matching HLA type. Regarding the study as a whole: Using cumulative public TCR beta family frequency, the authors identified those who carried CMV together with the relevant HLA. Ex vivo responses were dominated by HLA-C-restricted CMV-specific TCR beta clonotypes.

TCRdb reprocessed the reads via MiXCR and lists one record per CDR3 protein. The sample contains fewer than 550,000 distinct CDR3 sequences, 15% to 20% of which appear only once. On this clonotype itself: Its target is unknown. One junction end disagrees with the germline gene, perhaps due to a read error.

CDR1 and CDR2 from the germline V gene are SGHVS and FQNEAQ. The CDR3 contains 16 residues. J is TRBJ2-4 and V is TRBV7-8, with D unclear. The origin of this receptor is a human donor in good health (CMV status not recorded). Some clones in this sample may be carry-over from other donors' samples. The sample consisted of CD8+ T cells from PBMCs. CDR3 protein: CASSLPMALAKNIKYF. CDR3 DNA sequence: TGTGCAAGCAGCTTACCGATGGCTTTGGCCAAAAACATTAAGTACTTC. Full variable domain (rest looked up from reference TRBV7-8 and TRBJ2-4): GAGVSQSPRYKVAKRGQDVALRCDPISGHVSLFWYQQALGQGPEFLTYFQNEAQLDKSGLPSDRFFAERPEGSVSTLKIQRTQQEDSAVYLCASSLPMALAKNIKYFGAGTRLSVL.